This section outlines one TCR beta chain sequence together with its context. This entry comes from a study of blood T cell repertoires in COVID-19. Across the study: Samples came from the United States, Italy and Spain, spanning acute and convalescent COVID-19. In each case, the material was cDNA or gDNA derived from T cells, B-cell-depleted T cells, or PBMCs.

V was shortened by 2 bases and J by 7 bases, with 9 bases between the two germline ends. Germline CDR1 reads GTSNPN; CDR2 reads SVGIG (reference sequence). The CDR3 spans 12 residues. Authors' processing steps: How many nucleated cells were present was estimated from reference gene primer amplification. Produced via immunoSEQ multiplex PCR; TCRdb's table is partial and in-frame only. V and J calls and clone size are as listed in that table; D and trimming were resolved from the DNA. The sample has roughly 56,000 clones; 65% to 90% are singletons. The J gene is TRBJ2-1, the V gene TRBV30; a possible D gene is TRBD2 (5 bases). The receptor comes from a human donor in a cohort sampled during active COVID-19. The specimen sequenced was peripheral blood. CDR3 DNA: TGTGCCTGGAGTCTCGGGATTAATGAGCAGTTCTTC. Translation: CAWSLGINEQFF.